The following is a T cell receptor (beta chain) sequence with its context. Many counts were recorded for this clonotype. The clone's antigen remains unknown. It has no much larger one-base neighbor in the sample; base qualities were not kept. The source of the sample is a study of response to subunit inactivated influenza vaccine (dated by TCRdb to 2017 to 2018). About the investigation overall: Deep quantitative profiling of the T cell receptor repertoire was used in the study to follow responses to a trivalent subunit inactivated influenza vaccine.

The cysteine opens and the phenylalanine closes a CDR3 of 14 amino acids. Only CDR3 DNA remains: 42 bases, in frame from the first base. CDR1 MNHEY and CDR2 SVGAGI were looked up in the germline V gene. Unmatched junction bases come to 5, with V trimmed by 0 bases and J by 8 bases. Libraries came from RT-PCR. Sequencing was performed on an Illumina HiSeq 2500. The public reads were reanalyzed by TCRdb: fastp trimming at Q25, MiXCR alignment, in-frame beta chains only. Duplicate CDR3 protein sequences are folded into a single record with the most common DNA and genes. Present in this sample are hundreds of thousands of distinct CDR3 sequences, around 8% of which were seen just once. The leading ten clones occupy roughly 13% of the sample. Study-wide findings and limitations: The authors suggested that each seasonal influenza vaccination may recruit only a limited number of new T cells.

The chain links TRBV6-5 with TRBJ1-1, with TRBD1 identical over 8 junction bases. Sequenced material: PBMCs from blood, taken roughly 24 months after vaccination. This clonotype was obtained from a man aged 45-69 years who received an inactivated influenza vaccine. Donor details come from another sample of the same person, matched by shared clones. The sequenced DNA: TGTGCCAGCAGTTACTCGAGACAGGGGACCGAAGCTTTCTTT. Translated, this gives CASSYSRQGTEAFF.